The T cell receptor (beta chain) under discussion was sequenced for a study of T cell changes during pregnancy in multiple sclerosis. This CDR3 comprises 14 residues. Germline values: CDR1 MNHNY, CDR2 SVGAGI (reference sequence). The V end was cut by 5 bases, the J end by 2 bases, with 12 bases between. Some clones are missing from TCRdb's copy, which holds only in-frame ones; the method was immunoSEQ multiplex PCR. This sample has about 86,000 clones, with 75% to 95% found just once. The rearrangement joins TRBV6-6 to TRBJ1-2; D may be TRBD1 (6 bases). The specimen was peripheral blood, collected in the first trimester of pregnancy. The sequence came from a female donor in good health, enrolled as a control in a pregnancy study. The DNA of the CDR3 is TGTGCCAGCAGTCCTAGACAGGAGAACTATGGCTACACCTTC. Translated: CASSPRQENYGYTF.